The 29 T cell receptor beta chains below all came from one sample that was sequenced in a study of T cells in localized non-small cell lung cancer. Sequencing used immunoSEQ multiplex PCR; TCRdb keeps in-frame clones, though not all of them. This repertoire shows about 40,000 clones, 75% to 95% found once; its top ten account for over 9.5%. Source: PBMCs, taken before any cancer treatment. The receptors derive from a woman aged 35 to 70 with stage II lung adenocarcinoma.

CDR3 region: CASSLWTSVSYEQYF. The DNA of the CDR3 is TGTGCCAGCAGTTTATGGACTAGCGTCTCCTACGAGCAGTACTTC. This chain connects TRBV28 to TRBJ2-7; 8 nucleotides match TRBD2. V was clipped by 0 bases and J by 0 bases; unmatched bases: 1. This CDR3 contains 15 residues. From germline, CDR1 is MDHEN and CDR2 SYDVKM.

V usage is TRBV6-6 and J usage is TRBJ2-1; D is undetermined. CDR3 length equals 14 residues. V was trimmed by 0 bases and J by 3 bases, leaving 6 bases between them. Germline assignment: CDR1 MNHNY and CDR2 SVGAGI (reference sequence). The CDR3 reads CASSYSKNYNEQFF. CDR3 DNA sequence: TGTGCCAGCAGTTACTCGAAGAACTACAATGAGCAGTTCTTC.

The chain joins TRBV10-3 to TRBJ1-2, with D perhaps matching TRBD1 (6 bases). Trimming took off 3 bases at V and 4 bases at J, with 24 bases between the two ends. The CDR3 has 18 residues. Germline V lookup: CDR1 ENHRY, CDR2 SYGVKD. CDR3 amino acids: CAISEFGDTGGGRYGYTF. In DNA form, the CDR3 reads TGTGCCATCAGTGAATTTGGGGACACTGGGGGAGGGCGCTATGGCTACACCTTC.

The chain links TRBV5-6 to TRBJ2-5; 7 bases match TRBD2. The V and J ends lost 0 bases and 2 bases, in that order; junction bases with no gene match: 4. From germline, CDR1 is SGHDT and CDR2 YYEEEE. The CDR3 totals 15 residues. CDR3 sequence (DNA): TGTGCCAGCAGCTTGGAGCTAGCGGTACAAGAGACCCAGTACTTC. This sequence encodes CASSLELAVQETQYF.

This chain uses TRBV9 with TRBJ2-5; the match to TRBD2 covers 16 bases. The CDR3 totals 20 residues. The trim removed 4 bases at V and 1 base at J, leaving 13 bases unmatched. Per the germline V gene, CDR1 is SGDLS and CDR2 is YYNGEE. CDR3 sequence: CASSLGLAGGIPTGQETQYF. The DNA of the CDR3 is TGTGCCAGCAGCCTGGGACTAGCGGGGGGGATACCGACGGGCCAAGAGACCCAGTACTTC.

V usage is TRBV11-1 and J usage is TRBJ2-5; either TRBD1 or TRBD2 may fit D (5 bases each). V gave up 5 bases and J gave up 0 bases, with 13 bases separating them. The germline V gene has CDR1 SGHAT and CDR2 FQDESV (reference sequence). This CDR3 contains 15 residues. The CDR3 DNA reads TGTGCCAGCAGCCCCCAGGGCGGGTACCAAGAGACCCAGTACTTC. Protein sequence: CASSPQGGYQETQYF.

As DNA, the CDR3 is TGTGCCAGCAGCATGACCGGAGGGACTGGGGCCAACGTCCTGACTTTC. Residues: CASSMTGGTGANVLTF. The chain uses TRBV11-2 and TRBJ2-6, with TRBD2 as a possible D gene (6 bases). CDR1 SGHAT and CDR2 FQNNGV come from the germline V gene. CDR3 length: 16 residues. Deletions cut 5 bases from V and 2 bases from J, with 13 bases between.

This chain connects TRBV19 to TRBJ1-5; no reliable D call. The CDR3 consists of 16 residues. The V gene's germline CDR1 is LNHDA and CDR2 SQIVND (reference sequence). V dropped 3 bases and J dropped 6 bases, with 18 bases sitting between them. This chain's CDR3 is CASSIQSGGSRQPQHF. CDR3 DNA: TGTGCCAGTAGTATTCAGTCGGGAGGGTCGCGTCAGCCCCAGCATTTT.

This chain uses TRBV19 with TRBJ1-1; no firm D call. CDR3 length: 16 residues. The germline V and J ends were trimmed by 5 bases and 0 bases, with 16 bases remaining between them. CDR1 and CDR2 from the germline V gene are LNHDA and SQIVND (reference sequence). In nucleotides, the CDR3 is TGTGCCAGTAGTCGCGAGAACGCTCCCTTGAACACTGAAGCTTTCTTT. This sequence encodes CASSRENAPLNTEAFF.

Only one count was recorded for this clone. The chain couples TRBV27 to TRBJ2-2, with D unclear. Trimming pared 4 bases from V and 2 bases from J, leaving 2 bases between. There are 12 residues in the CDR3. The germline CDR1 and CDR2 sequences are MNHEY and SMNVEV (reference sequence). The CDR3, as DNA: TGTGCCAGCAGTTATAACACCGGGGAGCTGTTTTTT. Its translation is CASSYNTGELFF.

The chain joins TRBV7-3 to TRBJ2-7; the match to TRBD2 covers 7 bases. Germline loops: CDR1 SGHTA, CDR2 FQGTGA. The CDR3 is made up of 15 amino acids. With 2 bases clipped from V and 0 bases from J, the junction kept 4 bases outside the gene matches. The CDR3 nucleotides read TGTGCCAGCAGCTTACAGGCGGGAGCCTCCTACGAGCAGTACTTC. Its protein product is CASSLQAGASYEQYF.

The gene calls are TRBV6-6 and TRBJ2-2; no clear D gene. V was clipped by 0 bases and J by 4 bases, with 6 bases between them. The CDR3 is 14 residues long. Germline CDR1 reads MNHNY; CDR2 reads SVGAGI (reference sequence). The CDR3 loop is CASSYSGSTGELFF. The CDR3 nucleotides read TGTGCCAGCAGTTACTCGGGTAGCACCGGGGAGCTGTTTTTT.

The gene calls are TRBV7-2 and TRBJ1-1; possibly TRBD1 for D (6 bases). CDR3 length: 14 residues. Trimming took off 6 bases at V and 2 bases at J, with 13 bases between the two ends. The germline CDR1 and CDR2 sequences are SGHTA and FQGNSA. The CDR3 region has the DNA TGTGCCAGCAGTTGGACAGCTAGAAACACTGAAGCTTTCTTT. Encoded protein: CASSWTARNTEAFF.

This clone was seen a few times. The chain combines TRBV28 with TRBJ1-1, with D uncertain. The ends were cut back, 8 bases at V and 1 base at J, with 8 bases in the middle. This CDR3 region has 12 residues. CDR1 is MDHEN and CDR2 is SYDVKM in the germline V gene. The CDR3 loop is CASRPRNTEAFF. Written as DNA, the CDR3 is TGTGCCAGCCGGCCCCGGAACACTGAAGCTTTCTTT. Variable domain in full (rest from reference TRBV28 and TRBJ1-1): DVKVTQSSRYLVKRTGEKVFLECVQDMDHENMFWYRQDPGLGLRLIYFSYDVKMKEKGDIPEGYSVSREKKERFSLILESASTNQTSMYLCASRPRNTEAFFGQGTRLTVV.

The CDR3 is CASSRDRDNYEQYF. The CDR3 DNA is TGTGCCAGCAGCAGGGACAGGGATAATTACGAGCAGTACTTC. V usage is TRBV6-6 and J usage is TRBJ2-7; 9 bases map to TRBD1. V gave up 6 bases and J gave up 4 bases; unmatched junction bases: 7. The CDR3 runs 14 residues. Germline CDR1 reads MNHNY; CDR2 reads SVGAGI (reference sequence).

The chain combines TRBV4-1 with TRBJ2-3; D may be TRBD2 (6 bases). The CDR3 runs 17 residues. The V gene lost 3 bases and the J gene lost 0 bases, with 16 bases spanning the gap. Germline V gene data show CDR1 as MGHRA and CDR2 as YSYEKL. Written as DNA, the CDR3 is TGCGCCAGCAGCCAGGGAACTAGCCCTATTAGCACAGATACGCAGTATTTT. This translates into CASSQGTSPISTDTQYF.

This clone was recorded once. This chain connects TRBV6-5 to TRBJ2-2; D may be TRBD1 or TRBD2 (7 bases each). The germline CDR1 and CDR2 sequences are MNHEY and SVGAGI. CDR3 length equals 14 residues. Trimming took off 5 bases at V and 6 bases at J, with 13 bases between the two ends. The CDR3 nucleotides read TGTGCCAGCAGTACCCAGGGGGGGTCCGGGGAGCTGTTTTTT. It encodes CASSTQGGSGELFF.

This chain uses TRBV29-1 with TRBJ2-5; 11 nucleotides match TRBD2. Germline trimming cut 6 bases from V and 5 bases from J; bases unmatched to any gene: 11. The CDR3 covers 15 residues. Germline values: CDR1 SQVTM, CDR2 ANQGSEA. CDR3 DNA: TGCAGCGTCGCCGGGACTAGCGGCCCGGGGGAGACCCAGTACTTC. Translation: CSVAGTSGPGETQYF. Together with reference TRBV29-1 and TRBJ2-5, the CDR3 gives the full variable domain: SAVISQKPSRDICQRGTSLTIQCQVDSQVTMMFWYRQQPGQSLTLIATANQGSEATYESGFVIDKFPISRPNLTFSTLTVSNMSPEDSSIYLCSVAGTSGPGETQYFGPGTRLLVL.

The J gene is TRBJ2-2, the V gene TRBV11-1; a possible D gene is TRBD1 (5 bases). The germline V and J ends were trimmed by 1 base and 6 bases, with 9 bases remaining between them. CDR3 length equals 14 residues. Germline CDR1 and CDR2: SGHAT and FQDESV (reference sequence). CDR3 DNA sequence: TGTGCCAGCAGCTTAGTTGTAGGGGCCGGGGAGCTGTTTTTT. Amino acids: CASSLVVGAGELFF.

The V and J genes are TRBV6-6 and TRBJ1-5, with TRBD1 identical over 7 bases. The V and J ends lost 6 bases and 7 bases, in that order; junction bases with no gene match: 15. Germline values: CDR1 MNHNY, CDR2 SVGAGI (reference sequence). The CDR3 length is 16 residues. The CDR3 sequence: CASSPPRRQGEQPQHF. Written as DNA, the CDR3 is TGTGCCAGCAGCCCACCCCGACGACAGGGTGAACAGCCCCAGCATTTT.

The V and J genes are TRBV6-1 and TRBJ2-1, with 8 bases that match TRBD1. Unmatched junction bases numbered 6, after V lost 6 bases and J lost 8 bases. The CDR3 is made up of 13 amino acids. Germline lookup yields CDR1 MNHNS and CDR2 SASEGT. Here the CDR3 DNA reads TGTGCCAGCAGAAACAGGGGGTACTATGAGCAGTTCTTC. Protein product: CASRNRGYYEQFF.

This rearrangement joins TRBV5-1 to TRBJ2-7; 10 bases match TRBD2. CDR1 and CDR2 (germline): SGHRS, YFSETQ. Trimming removed 0 bases from V and 7 bases from J; junction bases left unmatched: 13. The CDR3 length is 17 residues. The CDR3 DNA sequence: TGCGCCAGCAGCTTGGCTCTAGCGGGAGCCGGGGATTTGGAGCAGTACTTC. Its protein is CASSLALAGAGDLEQYF.

The CDR3 sequence: CASRSPRNTGELFF. The CDR3 coding sequence is TGCGCCAGCAGATCGCCCCGGAATACCGGGGAGCTGTTTTTT. The V gene is TRBV5-1, the J gene TRBJ2-2; D remains ambiguous. The CDR3 is made up of 14 amino acids. CDR1 SGHRS and CDR2 YFSETQ come from the germline V gene. The V end lost 5 bases, the J end lost 5 bases, and 13 bases lay between the germline ends.

The DNA for the CDR3 is TGTGCCAGTCGAGGGGACGACCGTAAGAACACTGAAGCTTTCTTT. Encoded protein: CASRGDDRKNTEAFF. The chain combines TRBV19 with TRBJ1-1; tentatively, D is TRBD1 (5 bases). The CDR3 consists of 15 residues. Germline CDR1 reads LNHDA; CDR2 reads SQIVND (reference sequence). V was pared by 8 bases and J by 1 base, with 17 bases between.

The rearrangement joins TRBV28 to TRBJ2-6, with TRBD1 identical over 8 bases. The CDR3 is made up of 18 amino acids. J was trimmed by 0 bases and V by 2 bases; bases with no gene match: 6. The germline V gene has CDR1 MDHEN and CDR2 SYDVKM. Here the CDR3 reads CASSLRDRIFSGANVLTF. The CDR3 DNA reads as TGTGCCAGCAGTTTAAGGGACAGGATCTTCTCTGGGGCCAACGTCCTGACTTTC.

The chain employs TRBV10-3 and TRBJ2-7, with 7 bases lining up with TRBD2. The CDR3 runs to 14 residues. CDR1 ENHRY and CDR2 SYGVKD come from the germline V gene. V shed 4 bases, J shed 0 bases, and the junction held 3 bases outside the gene matches. CDR3 DNA sequence: TGTGCCATCAGTGTTGGCGGGAGCTCCTACGAGCAGTACTTC. Translated: CAISVGGSSYEQYF.

The rearrangement links TRBV14 to TRBJ2-3; TRBD2 agrees at 12 bases. Germline CDR1 SGHDN, CDR2 FVKESK. The CDR3 is made up of 17 amino acids. With V trimmed by 5 bases and J by 2 bases, 8 bases remained unmatched. DNA for the CDR3: TGTGCCAGCAGCGACGGGGGACTAGCGGGCTACACAGATACGCAGTATTTT. Translated, it gives CASSDGGLAGYTDTQYF.

The J gene is TRBJ2-1, the V gene TRBV7-2, with D possibly called TRBD1 or TRBD2 (7 bases each). The germline V gene has CDR1 SGHTA and CDR2 FQGNSA. The V gene lost 6 bases and the J gene lost 7 bases, with 19 bases spanning the gap. The CDR3 runs 15 residues. The CDR3 DNA follows: TGTGCCAGCAGGCCAAGGACCAGGGGGGGTAATGAGCAGTTCTTC. Encoded protein: CASRPRTRGGNEQFF. Full variable domain (missing parts from reference TRBV7-2 and TRBJ2-1): GAGVSQSPSNKVTEKGKDVELRCDPISGHTALYWYRQSLGQGLEFLIYFQGNSAPDKSGLPSDRFSAERTGGSVSTLTIQRTQQEDSAVYLCASRPRTRGGNEQFFGPGTRLTVL.

This chain connects TRBV4-1 to TRBJ2-3; 10 bases are shared with TRBD2. CDR1 MGHRA and CDR2 YSYEKL come from the germline V gene. There are 17 residues in the CDR3. The trim removed 2 bases at V and 3 bases at J, leaving 8 bases unmatched. CDR3 sequence: CASSQSYPGLATDTQYF. CDR3 nucleotides: TGCGCCAGCAGCCAAAGTTATCCGGGACTAGCGACAGATACGCAGTATTTT.